A selection of T cell receptor beta chains follows, all from one sample in a study of shared clonotypes between healthy human individuals. Generated by immunoSEQ multiplex PCR, the TCRdb table keeps only in-frame clones and is missing some. Of about 2.2 million clones listed, roughly 91% are singletons. Sequencing input: naive CD8+ T cells from PBMCs. The receptors were gathered from a young man in good health. Some clones in this sample may be carry-over from other donors' samples. Both conserved end residues are part of each CDR3. D genes are given only for firm matches. Only part of the rows carry a size: once, few, many, or a class if the clone is expanded.

d_call j_call v_call clone_size cdr3_length cdr3_aa cdr3_nt
- TRBJ2-1 TRBV10-3 - 14 CAIAMWTSNNEQFF TGTGCCATAGCCATGTGGACCTCGAACAATGAGCAGTTCTTC
- TRBJ1-1 TRBV19 - 12 CASSIGSVEAFF TGTGCCAGTAGTATAGGCTCGGTCGAAGCTTTCTTT
- TRBJ1-1 TRBV27 once 16 CASSSHTDSLNTEAFF TGTGCCAGCAGTTCTCACACGGACAGCTTGAACACTGAAGCTTTCTTT
TRBD1 TRBJ1-4 TRBV18 - 14 CASSSGTEVEKLFF TGTGCCAGCTCATCCGGGACAGAGGTTGAAAAACTGTTTTTT
- TRBJ1-1 TRBV7-9 - 14 CASSPEVGNTEAFF TGTGCCAGCAGCCCCGAAGTTGGAAACACTGAAGCTTTCTTT
- TRBJ1-6 TRBV5-4 once 16 CASSAGGTLLNSPLHF TGTGCCAGCAGCGCGGGCGGGACTTTGCTGAATTCACCCCTCCACTTT
- TRBJ1-4 TRBV28 - 14 CASSFRAANEKLFF TGTGCCAGCAGTTTCCGGGCGGCTAATGAAAAACTGTTTTTT
- TRBJ1-2 TRBV7-9 - 14 CASSLSTANYGYTF TGTGCCAGCAGCCTTTCGACAGCTAACTATGGCTACACCTTC
TRBD1 TRBJ2-7 TRBV7-7 - 16 CASSLEVGTGLYEQYF TGTGCCAGCAGCTTAGAAGTCGGGACAGGGCTCTACGAGCAGTACTTC
- TRBJ1-2 TRBV9 - 15 CASTKGWANNYGYTF TGTGCCAGCACCAAGGGGTGGGCGAATAACTATGGCTACACCTTC
- TRBJ1-2 TRBV10-3 - 14 CAISEEGGPYGYTF TGTGCCATCAGTGAGGAGGGGGGACCCTATGGCTACACCTTC
- TRBJ1-1 TRBV4-1 - 17 CASSQDQWGAPNTEAFF TGCGCCAGCAGCCAAGATCAGTGGGGGGCCCCGAACACTGAAGCTTTCTTT
- TRBJ2-1 TRBV27 - 13 CASRRAGRNEQFF TGTGCCAGCAGACGGGCGGGGAGGAATGAGCAGTTCTTC
- TRBJ2-1 TRBV10-3 - 11 CAISENNEQFF TGTGCCATCAGTGAGAATAATGAGCAGTTCTTC
TRBD2 TRBJ2-7 TRBV4-1 - 16 CASSQTLAGVSYEQYF TGCGCCAGCAGCCAAACACTAGCGGGAGTCTCCTACGAGCAGTACTTC
TRBD2 TRBJ2-3 TRBV19 - 17 CASSIDALAGATDTQYF TGTGCCAGTAGTATAGATGCGCTAGCGGGTGCGACAGATACGCAGTATTTT
TRBD2 TRBJ2-7 TRBV19 - 16 CASSTLGSGNPYEQYF TGTGCCAGTAGTACCTTGGGTAGCGGGAACCCCTACGAGCAGTACTTC
- TRBJ2-1 TRBV7-9 - 15 CASSLGTVPYNEQFF TGTGCCAGCAGCTTAGGAACAGTCCCCTACAATGAGCAGTTCTTC
- TRBJ2-3 TRBV7-3 - 19 CASSLTYAMGGDSTDTQYF TGTGCCAGCAGCTTAACGTACGCGATGGGGGGCGATAGCACAGATACGCAGTATTTT
- TRBJ1-3 TRBV19 - 14 CASSVGEKGNTIYF TGTGCCAGTAGTGTGGGAGAGAAAGGAAACACCATATATTTT
- TRBJ1-2 TRBV27 - 14 CASSLSGGVDGYTF TGTGCCAGCAGTTTATCGGGCGGGGTAGATGGCTACACCTTC
TRBD1 TRBJ1-1 TRBV11-2 - 15 CASSQGGAVDTEAFF TGTGCCAGCTCTCAGGGGGGGGCGGTCGACACTGAAGCTTTCTTT
- TRBJ1-4 TRBV7-9 - 16 CASSLPFQGSNEKLFF TGTGCCAGCAGCTTACCCTTTCAGGGGTCTAATGAAAAACTGTTTTTT
TRBD1 TRBJ1-1 TRBV10-3 few 14 CAISGGQGAPEAFF TGTGCCATCAGTGGCGGACAGGGGGCCCCTGAAGCTTTCTTT
TRBD1 TRBJ2-7 TRBV11-1 once 15 CASSLGTGGFYEQYF TGTGCCAGCAGCTTAGGTACAGGGGGCTTCTACGAGCAGTACTTC
- TRBJ1-2 TRBV25-1 few 9 CANLGGYTF TGTGCCAACCTTGGAGGCTACACCTTC
- TRBJ1-2 TRBV4-2 - 16 CASSQDLRDVNYGYTF TGTGCCAGCAGCCAAGATCTTAGGGACGTTAACTATGGCTACACCTTC
- TRBJ1-3 TRBV6-6 - 16 CASTPLGTAFRNTIYF TGTGCCAGCACCCCCCTCGGTACCGCCTTTAGAAACACCATATATTTT
TRBD2 TRBJ2-5 TRBV10-3 - 13 CAISRTSQETQYF TGTGCCATCAGCCGGACTAGCCAAGAGACCCAGTACTTC
- TRBJ2-7 TRBV7-6 - 15 CASSHSAGLKYEQYF TGTGCCAGCAGCCACTCGGCGGGACTCAAGTACGAGCAGTACTTC
TRBD1 TRBJ2-3 TRBV5-4 - 14 CASSSGTAQRYQYF TGTGCCAGCAGCTCCGGGACAGCGCAAAGATACCAATATTTT
TRBD1 TRBJ2-1 TRBV7-6 - 15 CASFRGQGASNEQFF TGTGCCAGCTTCAGGGGGCAGGGGGCGTCTAATGAGCAGTTCTTC
TRBD2 TRBJ2-1 TRBV6-5 - 14 CASGGTSSYNEQFF TGTGCCAGCGGAGGGACTAGCAGTTACAATGAGCAGTTCTTC
- TRBJ2-7 TRBV7-8 - 13 CASRGSDSYEQYF TGTGCCAGCCGTGGGTCGGACTCCTACGAGCAGTACTTC
TRBD2 TRBJ2-7 TRBV9 once 16 CASSVGFSGSVYEQYF TGTGCCAGCAGCGTAGGTTTCAGCGGGAGTGTCTACGAGCAGTACTTC
TRBD2 TRBJ2-7 TRBV28 once 16 CASSPRLADISYEQYF TGTGCCAGCAGCCCCAGACTAGCGGATATCTCCTACGAGCAGTACTTC
- TRBJ2-7 TRBV25-1 - 16 CASSDASSGHSYEQYF TGTGCCAGCAGTGATGCCTCAAGCGGGCACTCCTACGAGCAGTACTTC
- TRBJ2-5 TRBV13 - 13 CASSLGLEETQYF TGTGCCAGCAGCTTAGGATTGGAGGAGACCCAGTACTTC
- TRBJ2-7 TRBV4-1 - 14 CASSGPGESYEQYF TGCGCCAGCAGCGGTCCAGGGGAATCCTACGAGCAGTACTTC
- TRBJ2-3 TRBV28 - 16 CASRPGVRFGTDTQYF TGTGCCAGCAGGCCGGGTGTGCGCTTTGGCACAGATACGCAGTATTTT
- TRBJ2-7 TRBV30 once 18 CAWSEGDRVKLLTYEQYF TGTGCCTGGAGTGAAGGGGACCGAGTCAAACTACTGACCTACGAGCAGTACTTC
- TRBJ2-7 TRBV28 - 14 CASNHQGSTYEQYF TGTGCCAGCAATCATCAGGGGAGTACCTACGAGCAGTACTTC
- TRBJ2-3 TRBV19 - 16 CASSKYGEISTDTQYF TGTGCCAGTAGTAAATACGGGGAGATTAGCACAGATACGCAGTATTTT
- TRBJ1-2 TRBV28 - 16 CASSLLISGRNYGYTF TGTGCCAGCAGTTTATTAATCTCCGGACGGAACTATGGCTACACCTTC
TRBD2 TRBJ2-1 TRBV27 - 15 CASTARGDESNEQFF TGTGCCAGCACCGCACGGGGGGACGAGTCCAATGAGCAGTTCTTC
- TRBJ1-1 TRBV27 - 14 CASSDRARNTEAFF TGTGCCAGCAGTGACAGAGCCCGGAACACTGAAGCTTTCTTT
TRBD2 TRBJ2-1 TRBV7-6 - 18 CASSVSGRHDVLLDEQFF TGTGCCAGCAGCGTAAGCGGGAGGCACGACGTTCTTTTAGATGAGCAGTTCTTC
- TRBJ1-2 TRBV19 few 13 CASSMRPGYGYTF TGTGCCAGTAGTATGAGACCGGGCTATGGCTACACCTTC
TRBD1 TRBJ1-1 TRBV29-1 - 12 CSDVANPGGAFF TGCAGCGACGTCGCAAATCCAGGGGGAGCTTTCTTT
- TRBJ2-1 TRBV19 once 13 CASRKGVLNEQFF TGTGCCAGTAGGAAGGGGGTCTTGAATGAGCAGTTCTTC
- TRBJ1-2 TRBV13 - 15 CASSFGPGSSYGYTF -
TRBD1 TRBJ1-1 TRBV29-1 - 13 CSALTGGDTEAFF TGCAGCGCCTTGACAGGGGGTGACACTGAAGCTTTCTTT
TRBD2 TRBJ2-5 TRBV13 - 16 CASSRDPGTTSETQYF TGTGCCAGCAGCCGAGATCCCGGGACTACCTCGGAGACCCAGTACTTC
TRBD1 TRBJ1-5 TRBV6-1 - 17 CASSELGQGWGVQPQHF TGTGCCAGCAGTGAACTGGGACAGGGATGGGGGGTACAGCCCCAGCATTTT
TRBD2 TRBJ2-3 TRBV29-1 - 19 CSVARPVREHPGKTDTQYF TGCAGCGTTGCCCGCCCTGTGCGGGAGCACCCCGGTAAAACAGATACGCAGTATTTT
- TRBJ1-5 TRBV7-8 - 15 CASSLARAENQPQHF TGTGCCAGCAGCTTAGCCCGGGCCGAAAATCAGCCCCAGCATTTT
TRBD1 TRBJ2-7 TRBV18 few 14 CASSDRDSSYEQYF TGTGCCAGCTCAGACCGGGACAGTTCCTACGAGCAGTACTTC
- TRBJ2-2 TRBV6-1 - 14 CASNGPKNTGELFF TGTGCCAGCAACGGGCCGAAGAACACCGGGGAGCTGTTTTTT
TRBD1 TRBJ1-1 TRBV27 - 14 CASSLEGAYTEAFF TGTGCCAGCAGTTTAGAGGGGGCCTACACTGAAGCTTTCTTT